This TCR beta chain comes out of a study of identical twins. Overall study results and limits: With abundant cord blood beta clonotypes, insertions were fewer; memory repertoires showed no such pattern.

Notes on this clonotype: Its specificity is unknown.

TCRdb analysed the 5' RACE reads with MiXCR anew, one entry per CDR3 protein. The sample lists under 500,000 distinct CDR3 sequences, roughly an eighth seen once, with about 0.97% in the top ten. The CDR3 loop spans 13 amino acids. Germline lookup yields CDR1 MDHEN and CDR2 SYDVKM. Deletions cut 7 bases from V and 8 bases from J, with 16 bases between. These data were also reused for a study on yellow fever vaccine responses in identical twins.

The chain uses TRBV28 and TRBJ2-3, with a possible D match to TRBD2 (6 bases). Sequencing input: CD4+ T cells sorted from blood. The sequence came from a woman between 18 and 29 years old in good health. The CDR3 DNA follows: TGTGCCAGCACACCGGGGGTGTCCCTTACGCAGTATTTT. It yields the protein CASTPGVSLTQYF.